This T cell receptor (beta chain) was recorded in a study of cytomegalovirus exposure and HLA in healthy donors (dated by TCRdb to 2015 to 2018). In terms of the full investigation: An earlier analysis of roughly 570 of the donors reported 250 to 300 Gb of sequence data and some 110 million unique TCR beta sequences obtained from 150 million to 200 million T cells. To predict cytomegalovirus infection status, the study combined high-throughput TCR immunosequencing, statistical association of individual TCRs with disease status, and machine learning. Typing coverage varied by locus: about 629-630 donors for A, B, C, DRB1 and DQB1; about 520 for DQA1; around 610 for DPA1; around 490 for DPB1. Class I and class II HLA loci were covered by the typing at four-digit resolution. All discovery cohort repertoires had been generated on a single sequencing platform. The study aimed to test whether cataloging public T cell receptors could reveal signatures of past pathogen exposure. To study patterns of TCR occurrence, a later analysis re-analyzed previously published TCR beta repertoires from around 670 donors and added high-resolution HLA genotyping. A separate validation cohort of 90 to 150 different subjects was used in addition to the roughly 700-subject first cohort. Across approximately 420 genotyped donors of the cohort, an average of roughly 230,000 unique TCR beta nucleotide sequences per donor were sequenced, and 15% to 20% of those sequences were non-productive. Among the roughly 400 genotyped donors, 75% to 90% belonged to the genetic ancestry cluster associated with self-reported Caucasian donors. Donor age, sex, ethnicity and CMV serostatus were collected together with the repertoire data. In a later genetic analysis, genome-wide SNP genotypes for about 55% of the roughly 700 donors were used, and that subset was treated as a discovery cohort. In an earlier analysis of roughly 600 of the donors, high-throughput TCR beta sequencing was used to judge whether each TCR beta V gene segment behaved as functional or pseudogenic. Rather than using new phenotypic data, the later analysis identified candidate immune exposures from TCR beta sequences and from how often those sequences occurred across donors. Four or five DR-DQ haplotypes were handled as single units for association and clustering because linkage in the cohort was strong. An early release that covered some 640 HLA-typed donors contained around 300 gigabases of sequencing data and about 93 million unique TCR sequences. Using immunosequencing, the study profiled T cell repertoires from fewer than 850 subjects and related those repertoires to cytomegalovirus serostatus.

In the germline V gene, CDR1 corresponds to MGHDK and CDR2 to SYGVNS. The V and J ends are trimmed by 3 bases and 8 bases, leaving 10 bases between them. Reading from cysteine to phenylalanine, the CDR3 counts 12 amino acids. Only the CDR3 DNA stays, 36 bases, in frame from base 1. Findings and caveats that apply to the study as a whole: For the cohort, immune exposure information was limited to CMV serostatus. Correlated functional status among segregating V segments might reflect linkage disequilibrium, but an unknown experimental factor could not be ruled out. In a later analysis, the rate of TCR association differed among HLA loci, with DRB1 alleles having the most associated TCRs and HLA-C alleles having the fewest. Across donors, most TCR sequences were observed very rarely, whereas some public TCRs were present in many individuals. Three of the identified cytomegalovirus-associated TCR beta chains were confirmed in vitro to be specific for cytomegalovirus antigens. In both the original and validation cohorts, the classifier was reported to diagnose cytomegalovirus status with high specificity and sensitivity. HLA typing was unavailable for some donors at each locus, so association tests used only the typed subset. Because counts were too low, roughly 16 rarely observed V segments, including chromosome 9 orphons, were left out of the earlier analysis of a few hundred of the donors. In a later genetic analysis, fewer N-insertions in productive TCRs were reported among donors in an Asian-associated ancestry cluster than the roughly 670-donor mean. In a later analysis, most CMV-associated TCR beta chains were found to appear HLA-restricted, with HLA associations seemingly driven largely by CMV exposure. Strong co-occurrence of HLA alleles, especially DR and DQ, made assigning TCR associations to individual alleles difficult. The sequencing pipeline was judged likely to have produced a cluster of highly shared sequence variants as a technical artifact. An earlier analysis of some 590 of the donors showed that most TCR beta V segments appeared in productive rearrangements either about 87% or about 30% of the time, which broadly matched IMGT annotations. A further reported finding was that TCR beta sequences accurately predicted the HLA-A and HLA-B alleles for most subjects in the first cohort. Presence/absence analyses assumed roughly uniform sequencing depth across donors, an assumption that may not hold. In a later genetic analysis, a missense DCLRE1C variant was associated with V-gene and J-gene trimming of TCR beta chains, and the association was replicated in an independent cohort. The 87-base-pair reads could not distinguish some IMGT-functional V segments, including TRBV6-2 and TRBV6-3, so those segments were excluded. Only TCR beta chains were sequenced in this cohort, and the absence of alpha or paired-chain data limited detectable features. According to a later analysis, parvovirus B19, influenza, CMV and Epstein-Barr virus appeared linked to several top co-occurrence clusters. It was suggested by the authors that the approach could potentially be generalized to other disease states and immunological phenotypes. In a later analysis, HLA-associated TCR beta chains showed more clonal expansion and lower generation probabilities than non-associated chains that were equally common. In the study, about 150 TCR beta chains were listed as associated with cytomegalovirus. In a later analysis, some 18,000 TCR beta sequences were associated with specific HLA alleles at a false discovery rate of 0.05.

In total, around 600 healthy bone marrow donors made up the cohort. At the time of sampling, all cohort members were nominally healthy, though unrecorded immune exposures were likely present. The donor tested CMV seronegative, placing the donor among the 350 or so seronegative members of the cohort. A peripheral blood sample was provided by each donor, and peripheral blood mononuclear cells were used for TCR beta sequencing. Genomic DNA extraction from the blood cell samples was performed with the Qiagen DNeasy Blood Extraction Kit. As concerns this clone: This receptor's antigen is unknown. No base qualities exist here, and no much larger clone lies one base off it.

Library method: the immunoSEQ multiplex PCR assay. For the multiplex PCR, a mixture combining 60 forward primers for TCR Vbeta segments and 13 reverse primers for TCR Jbeta segments was used. Amplification of the CDR3 region of rearranged TCR beta genes was performed with a multiplex PCR assay on genomic DNA. The Illumina HiSeq System was used to sequence the amplified TCR beta libraries as 87-base-pair reads. The original pipeline was this. Across the roughly 640 repertoires, a later analysis counted approximately 83 million unique TCR beta chains, roughly 11 million of which were shared by at least two donors. Raw reads were error-corrected and collapsed into unique sequences with a nearest-neighbor algorithm that merged closely related sequences to remove PCR and sequencing errors. To assign V, D and J gene segments, CDR3 sequences were aligned to IMGT reference sequences. For a sequence to be retained, a match of at least six nucleotides to both a V gene segment and a J gene segment was required. Rearrangements were called productive when the CDR3 lacked stop codons and stayed in frame with V and J; all others were non-productive. Following IMGT convention, CDR3 was defined as the stretch from the second conserved V-encoded cysteine to the conserved J-encoded phenylalanine. In an earlier analysis of approximately 500 of the donors, sequences lacking an unambiguous match to a single V gene segment were excluded. An earlier analysis of several hundred of the donors called V segments functional above 56.7% productive rearrangements and segregating when the between-donor standard deviation exceeded 5%. A statistical classification framework was built to diagnose cytomegalovirus status from the catalog of TCR beta chain sequences. In a later analysis, TCR nucleotide sequences were compared against IMGT/GENE-DB human TR gene sequences so that V and J genes could be assigned. A later analysis assigned CDR3 sequences and most-parsimonious VDJ recombination scenarios with the TCRdist pipeline. In a later analysis, each TCR beta chain was defined by its CDR3 amino acid sequence together with its V-gene family, and reads without a unique V-gene family were excluded. In a later analysis, several hundred highly shared, low-generation-probability nucleotide sequences were removed to address suspected cross-contamination and a sequencing artifact. In a later analysis, a clonal expansion index was calculated for each public chain from normalized within-repertoire ranks of inferred template counts. In a later analysis, generation probabilities were computed with a VDJ recombination model fitted to out-of-frame rearrangements, and the resulting probabilities were checked against IGoR. A later analysis scored TCR-TCR, TCR-HLA and TCR-CMV co-occurrence with hypergeometric tests, applying a repertoire-size bias correction to TCR pairs. In a later analysis, false discovery rates were estimated by permuting HLA or CMV assignments 20 times. A later analysis grouped co-occurring TCRs with DBSCAN, adding TCRdist sequence similarity when clustering within HLA-allele-positive subsets. Repertoires with fewer than 30,000 or more than 120,000 public chains, plus five repertoires with anomalous nucleotide sharing, were excluded from co-occurrence clustering. Not all clones reach the TCRdb copy of this immuneACCESS table, which keeps in-frame sequences only. Checked studies attribute under half of the gap to unresolved V genes and leave the rest unexplained. For V, J and clone size, that table is used; D and trimming come from the DNA. For this sample there are 55,000 to 70,000 clones; approximately 80% appear just once. The ten largest clonotypes hold approximately 3.5% of the sample.

The chain uses TRBV25-1 and TRBJ1-2; D gene: possibly TRBD1, on 5 matching bases. This receptor was taken from a woman between 40 and 50 years old in good health and CMV-seronegative. The sample taken for sequencing was PBMCs. The bases read TGTGCCAGCAGTGACAGGGTGGGCGGCTACACCTTC. It translates as CASSDRVGGYTF.